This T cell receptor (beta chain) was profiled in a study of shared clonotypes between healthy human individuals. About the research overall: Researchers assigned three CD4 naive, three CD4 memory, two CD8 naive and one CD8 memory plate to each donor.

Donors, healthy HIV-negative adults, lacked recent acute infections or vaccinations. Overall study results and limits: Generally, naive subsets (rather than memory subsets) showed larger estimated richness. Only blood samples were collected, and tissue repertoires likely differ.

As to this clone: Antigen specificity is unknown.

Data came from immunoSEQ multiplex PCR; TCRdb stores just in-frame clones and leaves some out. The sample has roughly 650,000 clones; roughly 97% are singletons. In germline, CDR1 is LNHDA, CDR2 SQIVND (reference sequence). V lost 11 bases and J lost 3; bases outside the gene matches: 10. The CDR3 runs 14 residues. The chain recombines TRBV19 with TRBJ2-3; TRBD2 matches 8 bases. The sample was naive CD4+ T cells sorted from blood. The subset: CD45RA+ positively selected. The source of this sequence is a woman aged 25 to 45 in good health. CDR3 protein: CASRRSGSTDTQYF. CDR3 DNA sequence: TGTGCCTCCAGAAGGAGCGGGAGTACAGATACGCAGTATTTT.